This TCR beta chain appears in the sequencing data of a study of blood T cells in healthy people across ages. A J-beta primer mix and a sample-barcoded 5' primer were used in a second PCR of roughly 6 to 11 cycles. TCRdb analysed the 5' RACE reads with MiXCR anew, one entry per CDR3 protein. Among 1.5 million to 2 million distinct CDR3 sequences listed, 25% to 30% were seen once. This clonotype showed up just a few times. Its specificity is unknown. The draw of peripheral blood yielded roughly 10 milliliters from each donor. Total RNA, at least 6 micrograms per sample, was extracted from PBMCs. Study outcomes and limitations: Diversity was higher, and naive CD4+ cells more numerous, in long-lived donors than in aged donors.

Specimen: blood. The receptor comes from a woman aged 25 to 45 in good health.

This CDR3 reads CASRTPDRLDTEAFF. The CDR3 DNA sequence: TGTGCCAGCAGAACTCCTGACAGGTTGGACACTGAAGCTTTCTTT. This rearrangement joins TRBV7-9 to TRBJ1-1, with a tentative D call TRBD1 (6 bases). V was trimmed by 6 bases and J by 3 bases, leaving 17 bases between them. CDR1 and CDR2 from the germline V gene are SEHNR and FQNEAQ (reference sequence). The CDR3 is made up of 15 amino acids.